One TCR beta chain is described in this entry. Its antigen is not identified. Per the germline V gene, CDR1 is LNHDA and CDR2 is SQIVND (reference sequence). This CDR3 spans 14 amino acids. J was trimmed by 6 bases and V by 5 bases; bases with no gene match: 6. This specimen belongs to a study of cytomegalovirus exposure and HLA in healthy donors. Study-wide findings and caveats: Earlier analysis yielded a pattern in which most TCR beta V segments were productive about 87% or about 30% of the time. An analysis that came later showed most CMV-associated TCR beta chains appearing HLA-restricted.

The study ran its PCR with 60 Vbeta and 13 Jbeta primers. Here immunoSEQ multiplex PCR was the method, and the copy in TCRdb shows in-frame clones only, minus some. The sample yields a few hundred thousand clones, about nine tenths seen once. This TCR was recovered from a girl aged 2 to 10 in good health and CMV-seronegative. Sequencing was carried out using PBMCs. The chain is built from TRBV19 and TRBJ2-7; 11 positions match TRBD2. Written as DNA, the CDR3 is TGTGCCAGTAGTCCGGGGGGACTAGCGGCCGAGCAGTACTTC. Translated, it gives CASSPGGLAAEQYF.